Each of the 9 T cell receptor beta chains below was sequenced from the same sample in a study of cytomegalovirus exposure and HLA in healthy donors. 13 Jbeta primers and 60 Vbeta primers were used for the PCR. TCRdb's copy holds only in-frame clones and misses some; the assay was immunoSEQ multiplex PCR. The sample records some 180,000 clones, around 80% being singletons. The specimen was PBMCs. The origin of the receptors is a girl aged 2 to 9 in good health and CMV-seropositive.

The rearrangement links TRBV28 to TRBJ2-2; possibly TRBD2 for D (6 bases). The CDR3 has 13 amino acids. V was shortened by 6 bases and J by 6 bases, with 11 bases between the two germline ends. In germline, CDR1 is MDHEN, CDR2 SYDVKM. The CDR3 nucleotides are TGTGCCAGCAGCCCTGGAGGGTCCGGGGAGCTGTTTTTT. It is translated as CASSPGGSGELFF.

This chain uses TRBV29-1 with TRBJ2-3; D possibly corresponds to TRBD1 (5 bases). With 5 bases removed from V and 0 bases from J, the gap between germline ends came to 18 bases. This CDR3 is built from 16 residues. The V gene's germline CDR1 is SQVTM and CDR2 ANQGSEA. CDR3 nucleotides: TGCAGCGTTAGGGGTGGGCTTTCGGGTAGCACAGATACGCAGTATTTT. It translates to CSVRGGLSGSTDTQYF.

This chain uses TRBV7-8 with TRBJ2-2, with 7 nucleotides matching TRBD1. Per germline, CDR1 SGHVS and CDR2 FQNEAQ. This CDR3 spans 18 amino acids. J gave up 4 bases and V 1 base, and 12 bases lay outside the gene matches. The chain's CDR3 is CASSLDNRGTEPTGELFF. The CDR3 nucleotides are TGTGCCAGCAGCTTAGACAATAGAGGGACAGAACCCACCGGGGAGCTGTTTTTT.

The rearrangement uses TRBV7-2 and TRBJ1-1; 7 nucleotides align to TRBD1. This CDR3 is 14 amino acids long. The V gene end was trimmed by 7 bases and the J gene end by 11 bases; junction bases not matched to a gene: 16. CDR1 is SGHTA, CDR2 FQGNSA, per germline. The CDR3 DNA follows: TGTGCCAGCACCACAGACAGGGCCTACACCGACGCTTTCTTT. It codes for CASTTDRAYTDAFF. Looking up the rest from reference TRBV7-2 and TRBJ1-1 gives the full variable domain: GAGVSQSPSNKVTEKGKDVELRCDPISGHTALYWYRQSLGQGLEFLIYFQGNSAPDKSGLPSDRFSAERTGGSVSTLTIQRTQQEDSAVYLCASTTDRAYTDAFFGQGTRLTVV.

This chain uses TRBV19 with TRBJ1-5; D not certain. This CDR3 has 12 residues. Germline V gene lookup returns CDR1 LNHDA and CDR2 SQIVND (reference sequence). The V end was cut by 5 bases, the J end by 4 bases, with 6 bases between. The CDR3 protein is CASSPRNQPQHF. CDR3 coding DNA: TGTGCCAGTAGTCCGCGAAATCAGCCCCAGCATTTT.

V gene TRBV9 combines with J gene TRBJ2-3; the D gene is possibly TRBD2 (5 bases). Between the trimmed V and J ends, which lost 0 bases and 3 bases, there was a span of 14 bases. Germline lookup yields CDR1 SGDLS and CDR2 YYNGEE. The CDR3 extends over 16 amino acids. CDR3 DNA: TGTGCCAGCAGCGTAGATACCCTAGCAGGTACAGATACGCAGTATTTT. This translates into CASSVDTLAGTDTQYF.

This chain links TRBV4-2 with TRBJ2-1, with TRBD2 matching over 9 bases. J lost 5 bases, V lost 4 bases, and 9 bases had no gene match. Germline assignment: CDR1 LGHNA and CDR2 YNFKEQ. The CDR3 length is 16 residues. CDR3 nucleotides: TGTGCCAGCAGCCGGGTGCTTAGCGGGGGAAACAATGAGCAGTTCTTC. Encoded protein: CASSRVLSGGNNEQFF.

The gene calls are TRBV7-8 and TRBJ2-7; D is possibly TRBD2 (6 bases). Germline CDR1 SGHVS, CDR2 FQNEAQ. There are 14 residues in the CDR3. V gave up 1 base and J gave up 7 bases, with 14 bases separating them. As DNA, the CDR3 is TGTGCCAGCAGCTTAGGCCCTACACGGGGGGAGCAGTACTTC. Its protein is CASSLGPTRGEQYF. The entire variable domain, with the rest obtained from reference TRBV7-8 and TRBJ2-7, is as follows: GAGVSQSPRYKVAKRGQDVALRCDPISGHVSLFWYQQALGQGPEFLTYFQNEAQLDKSGLPSDRFFAERPEGSVSTLKIQRTQQEDSAVYLCASSLGPTRGEQYFGPGTRLTVT.

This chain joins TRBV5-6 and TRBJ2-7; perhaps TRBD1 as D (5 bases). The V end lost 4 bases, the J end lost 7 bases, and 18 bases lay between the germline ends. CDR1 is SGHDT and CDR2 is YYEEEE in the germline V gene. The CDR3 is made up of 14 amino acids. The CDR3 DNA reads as TGTGCCAGCAGCCCCTGGGTGGGGCTCCGGGAGCAGTACTTC. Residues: CASSPWVGLREQYF.